A single sample is the source of the 29 T cell receptor beta chains below, sequenced in a study of T cell responses to AZD1222 COVID-19 vaccine. The protocol was immunoSEQ multiplex PCR, while the TCRdb copy is restricted to in-frame clones and leaves out a portion. The sample lists 130,000 or so clones, roughly 84% occurring once. Sequencing was performed on peripheral blood, taken on day 0 of AZD1222 vaccination. The receptors originated from an adult in good health.

The chain is built from TRBV30 and TRBJ2-1, with D unclear. The CDR3 runs to 16 residues. From germline, CDR1 is GTSNPN and CDR2 SVGIG (reference sequence). The ends were cut back, 4 bases at V and 1 base at J, with 17 bases in the middle. The CDR3 DNA reads as TGTGCCTGGAAACTGGTAGGGTTTTATTCCTACAATGAGCAGTTCTTC. It is translated as CAWKLVGFYSYNEQFF.

This chain uses TRBV5-5 with TRBJ1-1, with a weak D call TRBD1 (5 bases). Germline assignment: CDR1 SGHKS and CDR2 YYEKEE (reference sequence). The V and J ends lost 2 bases and 2 bases respectively, with 10 bases between them. The CDR3 is 14 amino acids. CDR3 region: CASSFFGANTEAFF. The CDR3 DNA sequence: TGTGCCAGCAGCTTCTTTGGGGCAAACACTGAAGCTTTCTTT.

A note on this clone: Other DNA sequences in this specimen translate into the identical CDR3. V usage is TRBV5-1 and J usage is TRBJ2-3; D unresolved. The V end lost 0 bases, the J end lost 2 bases, and 7 bases lay between the germline ends. This CDR3 spans 14 amino acids. Germline CDR1 reads SGHRS; CDR2 reads YFSETQ. The DNA of the CDR3 is TGCGCCAGCAGCTTGGAGGGAAACACAGATACGCAGTATTTT. Its protein is CASSLEGNTDTQYF. Full variable domain (missing parts from reference TRBV5-1 and TRBJ2-3): KAGVTQTPRYLIKTRGQQVTLSCSPISGHRSVSWYQQTPGQGLQFLFEYFSETQRNKGNFPGRFSGRQFSNSRSEMNVSTLELGDSALYLCASSLEGNTDTQYFGPGTRLTVL.

The chain employs TRBV7-2 and TRBJ1-2, with D possibly TRBD1 on 6 matching bases. The CDR3 loop spans 13 amino acids. From germline, CDR1 is SGHTA and CDR2 FQGNSA. Trimming shortened V by 5 bases and J by 8 bases, and 15 bases separated the two germline ends. The CDR3 loop reads CASSTIGGSGYTF. Written as DNA, the CDR3 is TGTGCCAGCAGCACGATAGGGGGGTCAGGCTACACCTTC.

The chain uses TRBV28 and TRBJ1-1; possibly TRBD1 for D (5 bases). With 6 bases removed from V and 0 bases from J, the gap between germline ends came to 20 bases. The V gene's germline CDR1 is MDHEN and CDR2 SYDVKM. The CDR3 contains 17 residues. In nucleotides, the CDR3 is TGTGCCAGCAGCCCGCTTTACCGAGGGGCCTTGAACACTGAAGCTTTCTTT. This codes for CASSPLYRGALNTEAFF.

This chain links TRBV5-4 with TRBJ2-3; the D gene is possibly TRBD1 (6 bases). The CDR3 is 11 amino acids. Trimming took off 10 bases at V and 4 bases at J, with 10 bases between the two ends. Germline values: CDR1 SGHNT, CDR2 YYREEE (reference sequence). The CDR3: CASSGADTQYF. The CDR3 DNA reads as TGTGCCTCCTCAGGGGCAGATACGCAGTATTTT. Looking up the rest from reference TRBV5-4 and TRBJ2-3 gives the full variable domain: ETGVTQSPTHLIKTRGQQVTLRCSSQSGHNTVSWYQQALGQGPQFIFQYYREEENGRGNFPPRFSGLQFPNYSSELNVNALELDDSALYLCASSGADTQYFGPGTRLTVL.

CDR3 residues: CASSLYAGANVLTF. CDR3 DNA sequence: TGTGCCAGCAGCTTGTATGCTGGGGCCAACGTCCTGACTTTC. The rearrangement joins TRBV5-4 to TRBJ2-6; no reliable D call. Trimming removed 1 base from V and 2 bases from J, with 4 bases in between. CDR3 size: 14 residues. Germline V lookup: CDR1 SGHNT, CDR2 YYREEE (reference sequence).

The V and J genes are TRBV29-1 and TRBJ2-3, with D maybe TRBD2 (5 bases). Trimming stripped 7 bases from V and 6 bases from J, with 17 bases between. CDR1 is SQVTM and CDR2 is ANQGSEA in the germline V gene. The CDR3 has 13 amino acids. The CDR3 bases are TGCAGCGCTTTGGGCGGAGGCCGGGATACGCAGTATTTT. This codes for CSALGGGRDTQYF.

This chain joins TRBV5-6 and TRBJ1-1; TRBD1 might be the D (6 bases). This CDR3 is 15 amino acids long. Germline V gene data show CDR1 as SGHDT and CDR2 as YYEEEE. Trimming removed 6 bases at V and 4 bases at J, with 19 bases between. Written as DNA, the CDR3 is TGTGCCAGCACCCAGGTCGATGGAGGGGGCACTGAAGCTTTCTTT. Translation: CASTQVDGGGTEAFF.

The genes are TRBV10-3 and TRBJ1-1, with D tentatively TRBD1 (5 bases). Trimming took off 5 bases at V and 4 bases at J, with 11 bases between the two ends. Germline V gives CDR1 ENHRY, CDR2 SYGVKD. The length of the CDR3 is 13 residues. This CDR3 is CAISFGDGTEAFF. The CDR3 DNA reads TGTGCCATCAGTTTTGGGGACGGCACTGAAGCTTTCTTT.

This chain joins TRBV6-2 or TRBV6-3 and TRBJ1-1; D ambiguous. The V end was cut by 2 bases, the J end by 7 bases, with 14 bases between. The germline V gene encodes CDR1 MNHEY and CDR2 SVGEGT. The CDR3 runs to 14 residues. The DNA for the CDR3 is TGTGCCAGCAGTTACAACCCCGAGGGTGGTGAAGCTTTCTTT. It is translated as CASSYNPEGGEAFF.

As regards this clone: The same CDR3 arises from other DNA sequences in this sample as well. The chain couples TRBV7-8 to TRBJ1-1, with D hard to call. The length of the CDR3 is 13 residues. The germline V and J ends were trimmed by 6 bases and 1 base, with 9 bases remaining between them. The germline gives CDR1 SGHVS, CDR2 FQNEAQ. CDR3: CASSRGPNTEAFF. DNA for the CDR3: TGTGCCAGCAGTAGAGGACCGAACACTGAAGCTTTCTTT.

As regards this clone: Other DNA sequences in this sample translate to the same CDR3. This chain joins TRBV10-3 and TRBJ1-5; TRBD1 might be the D (5 bases). The CDR3 covers 15 residues. Trimming shortened V by 0 bases and J by 2 bases, and 8 bases separated the two germline ends. Germline assignment: CDR1 ENHRY and CDR2 SYGVKD. CDR3 sequence (DNA): TGTGCCATCAGTGAGTCATCGGGGGGCAATCAGCCCCAGCATTTT. Amino acid sequence: CAISESSGGNQPQHF.

This chain joins TRBV5-1 and TRBJ1-4; D gene unclear. V dropped 0 bases and J dropped 0 bases, with 9 bases sitting between them. Germline values: CDR1 SGHRS, CDR2 YFSETQ. This CDR3 region has 16 residues. The CDR3 protein is CASSLGKRATNEKLFF. CDR3 DNA sequence: TGCGCCAGCAGCTTGGGTAAACGAGCAACTAATGAAAAACTGTTTTTT.

This clone was counted between two and nine times. The chain is built from TRBV7-2 and TRBJ2-1; the match to TRBD1 covers 7 bases. The CDR3 loop spans 16 amino acids. The V gene's germline CDR1 is SGHTA and CDR2 FQGNSA. The ends lost 7 bases at V and 6 bases at J; junction bases unmatched: 15. The CDR3 DNA is TGTGCCAGCATACAATCCGGGACAGAAGTCCTCAATGAGCAGTTCTTC. Protein: CASIQSGTEVLNEQFF.

The chain has TRBV2 and TRBJ1-2; D is undetermined. Germline lookup yields CDR1 SNHLY and CDR2 FYNNEI. Trimming removed 0 bases at V and 4 bases at J, with 15 bases between. The CDR3 is 16 amino acids. For the CDR3, the DNA is TGTGCCAGCAGTGAAGCGCTTCGGGCGGGCCTCTATGGCTACACCTTC. Translated, it gives CASSEALRAGLYGYTF.

The chain joins TRBV30 to TRBJ1-2, with 10 bases identical to TRBD1. Germline loops: CDR1 GTSNPN, CDR2 SVGIG (reference sequence). The CDR3 totals 14 residues. J was trimmed by 8 bases and V by 3 bases; bases with no gene match: 9. CDR3 residues: CAWSRDRGTRGYTF. CDR3 DNA sequence: TGTGCCTGGAGCCGGGACAGGGGTACGCGCGGCTACACCTTC. The variable domain in full, completed from reference TRBV30 and TRBJ1-2, reads SQTIHQWPATLVQPVGSPLSLECTVEGTSNPNLYWYRQAAGRGLQLLFYSVGIGQISSEVPQNLSASRPQDRQFILSSKKLLLSDSGFYLCAWSRDRGTRGYTFGSGTRLTVV.

This rearrangement joins TRBV27 to TRBJ1-1; no reliable D call. CDR1 and CDR2 (germline): MNHEY, SMNVEV (reference sequence). Trimming left V 4 bases short and J 1 base short, with 13 bases between. CDR3 length: 15 residues. CDR3 bases: TGTGCCAGCAGTTCCCGGGGTTACGGGAACACTGAAGCTTTCTTT. This translates into CASSSRGYGNTEAFF.

This clone was detected only a few times. The V call is TRBV5-1, the J call TRBJ2-7; possible D gene TRBD1, 6 bases. The CDR3 has 14 amino acids. The germline V gene has CDR1 SGHRS and CDR2 YFSETQ. V was shortened by 2 bases and J by 1 base, with 10 bases between the two germline ends. The CDR3 DNA is TGCGCCAGCAGCTTCTCCGGGACATCCTACGAGCAGTACTTC. Protein: CASSFSGTSYEQYF.

The rearrangement links TRBV29-1 to TRBJ1-5; D perhaps matches TRBD1 (6 bases). The V end was cut by 6 bases, the J end by 3 bases, with 12 bases between. The length of the CDR3 is 13 residues. Germline V gives CDR1 SQVTM, CDR2 ANQGSEA. The CDR3 DNA sequence: TGCAGCGTGGGAGGACAGAACAATCAGCCCCAGCATTTT. Residues: CSVGGQNNQPQHF.

J is TRBJ2-3 and V is TRBV27; no reliable D call. The V end was cut by 3 bases, the J end by 5 bases, with 12 bases between. CDR3 length: 14 amino acids. Germline V CDR1 and CDR2: MNHEY, SMNVEV (reference sequence). The CDR3 nucleotides read TGTGCCAGCAGTTTCCGCAAGGGTGGAGATACGCAGTATTTT. Protein product: CASSFRKGGDTQYF.

This clone was recorded at least ten times. The chain is built from TRBV5-6 and TRBJ2-5, with D hard to call. With 2 bases removed from V and 2 bases from J, the gap between germline ends came to 7 bases. The CDR3 totals 13 residues. Per germline, CDR1 SGHDT and CDR2 YYEEEE. The DNA of the CDR3 is TGTGCCAGCAGCTTCGCAGCTCAAGAGACCCAGTACTTC. This gives the protein CASSFAAQETQYF.

This sequence joins TRBV3-1 (or the pseudogene TRBV3-2) and TRBJ1-4; D gene unclear. CDR1 is LGHDT, CDR2 YNNKEL, per germline (reference sequence). Trimming took off 6 bases at V and 6 bases at J, with 17 bases between the two ends. The CDR3 sequence is 15 residues long. The DNA for the CDR3 is TGTGCCAGCAGTGCCCCTTGGATTGGAGATGAAAAACTGTTTTTT. It yields the protein CASSAPWIGDEKLFF.

The rearrangement joins TRBV6-5 to TRBJ1-1, with D possibly TRBD1 on 6 matching bases. CDR3 length equals 14 residues. In germline, CDR1 is MNHEY, CDR2 SVGAGI. With 6 bases removed from V and 1 base from J, the gap between germline ends came to 12 bases. The CDR3 DNA follows: TGTGCCAGCAGGACAGGTTCTGCGAACACTGAAGCTTTCTTT. As protein: CASRTGSANTEAFF.

The CDR3 spells CASSILQGYSGNTIYF. Here the CDR3 DNA reads TGTGCCAGTAGTATCTTACAGGGATACTCTGGAAACACCATATATTTT. The chain has TRBV19 and TRBJ1-3, with D possibly TRBD1 on 6 matching bases. CDR3 size: 16 residues. The germline gives CDR1 LNHDA, CDR2 SQIVND (reference sequence). The V and J ends lost 3 bases and 0 bases respectively, with 12 bases between them.

The V gene is TRBV15, the J gene TRBJ1-1; D unclear. V was cut by 5 bases and J by 0 bases, with 16 bases left in between. The CDR3 is 16 amino acids. Germline loops: CDR1 LNHNV, CDR2 YYDKDF (reference sequence). The CDR3 region has the DNA TGTGCCACCAGCCGCCGACAAGCGGTAATGAACACTGAAGCTTTCTTT. This translates into CATSRRQAVMNTEAFF.

The CDR3 DNA reads TGTGCCAGCAGTGAAGTCGGTGACGGGGGAAATGCGTATGGCTACACCTTC. It translates to CASSEVGDGGNAYGYTF. The genes are TRBV6-1 and TRBJ1-2, with D perhaps matching TRBD1 (5 bases). Germline-derived CDR1 and CDR2 are MNHNS and SASEGT. Deletions cut 1 base from V and 5 bases from J, with 20 bases between. The CDR3 spans 17 residues.

V is TRBV7-8 and J is TRBJ1-6; maybe TRBD1 (5 bases). The CDR3 length is 16 residues. V gave up 2 bases and J gave up 4 bases, with 12 bases separating them. The V gene's germline CDR1 is SGHVS and CDR2 FQNEAQ. The CDR3 DNA sequence: TGTGCCAGCAGCTTAAGGGGATCAGCTTATAATTCACCCCTCCACTTT. It yields the protein CASSLRGSAYNSPLHF.

The sample holds one count of this clone. V usage is TRBV5-1 and J usage is TRBJ2-1; no clear D gene. The V and J ends lost 6 bases and 0 bases respectively, with 10 bases between them. This CDR3 region has 14 residues. Germline V lookup: CDR1 SGHRS, CDR2 YFSETQ. CDR3 protein: CASTPTSSYNEQFF. CDR3 nucleotides: TGCGCCAGCACCCCGACAAGCTCCTACAATGAGCAGTTCTTC.